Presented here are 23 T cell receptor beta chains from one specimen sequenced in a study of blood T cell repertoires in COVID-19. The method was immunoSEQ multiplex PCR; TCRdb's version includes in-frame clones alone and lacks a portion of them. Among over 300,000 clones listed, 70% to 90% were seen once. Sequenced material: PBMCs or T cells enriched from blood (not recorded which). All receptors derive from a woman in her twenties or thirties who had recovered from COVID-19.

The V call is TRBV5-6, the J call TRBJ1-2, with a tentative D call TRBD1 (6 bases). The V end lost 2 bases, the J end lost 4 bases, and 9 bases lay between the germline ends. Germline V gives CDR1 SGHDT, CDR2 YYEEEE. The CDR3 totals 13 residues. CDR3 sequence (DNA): TGTGCCAGCAGCTTAATGGACAGCTATGGCTACACCTTC. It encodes CASSLMDSYGYTF.

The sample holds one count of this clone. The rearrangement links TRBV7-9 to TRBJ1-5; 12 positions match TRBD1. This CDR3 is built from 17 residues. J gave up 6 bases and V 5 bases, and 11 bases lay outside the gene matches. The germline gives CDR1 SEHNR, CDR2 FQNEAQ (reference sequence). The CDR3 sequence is CASSPDPGTGGFQPQHF. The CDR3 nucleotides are TGTGCCAGCAGCCCCGATCCCGGGACAGGGGGCTTTCAGCCCCAGCATTTT.

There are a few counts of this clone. CDR3 DNA: TGTGCCAGCAGCCCCGGAGGGAGCAATCAGCCCCAGCATTTT. Translation: CASSPGGSNQPQHF. The chain uses TRBV6-2 or TRBV6-3 and TRBJ1-5; D unclear. V was clipped by 6 bases and J by 1 base, with 10 bases between them. The CDR3 has 14 amino acids. Germline values: CDR1 MNHEY, CDR2 SVGEGT.

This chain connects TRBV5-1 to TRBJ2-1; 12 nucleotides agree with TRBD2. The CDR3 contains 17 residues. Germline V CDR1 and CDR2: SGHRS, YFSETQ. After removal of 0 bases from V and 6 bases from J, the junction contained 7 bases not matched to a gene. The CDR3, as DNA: TGCGCCAGCAGCTTGGGACTAGCGGGGGTGTTGGCCAATGAGCAGTTCTTC. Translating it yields CASSLGLAGVLANEQFF.

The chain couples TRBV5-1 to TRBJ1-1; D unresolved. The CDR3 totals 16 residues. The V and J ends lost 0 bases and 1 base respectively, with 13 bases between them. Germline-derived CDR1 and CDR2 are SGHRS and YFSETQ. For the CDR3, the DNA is TGCGCCAGCAGCTTGGCCTGGGGAGGGAAGAACACTGAAGCTTTCTTT. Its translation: CASSLAWGGKNTEAFF.

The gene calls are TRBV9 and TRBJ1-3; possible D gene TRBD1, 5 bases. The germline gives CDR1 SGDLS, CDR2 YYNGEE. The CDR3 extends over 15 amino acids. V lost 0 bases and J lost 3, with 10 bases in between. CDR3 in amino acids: CASSVAHGGGNTIYF. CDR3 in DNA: TGTGCCAGCAGCGTAGCTCACGGGGGTGGAAACACCATATATTTT. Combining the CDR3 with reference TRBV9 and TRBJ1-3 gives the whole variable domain DSGVTQTPKHLITATGQRVTLRCSPRSGDLSVYWYQQSLDQGLQFLIQYYNGEERAKGNILERFSAQQFPDLHSELNLSSLELGDSALYFCASSVAHGGGNTIYFGEGSWLTVV.

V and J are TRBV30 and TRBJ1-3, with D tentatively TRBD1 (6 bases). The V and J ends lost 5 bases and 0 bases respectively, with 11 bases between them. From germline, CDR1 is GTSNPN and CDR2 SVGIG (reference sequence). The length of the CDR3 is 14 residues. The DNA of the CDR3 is TGTGCCTGGGGTCCAGGGGACTCTGGAAACACCATATATTTT. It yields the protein CAWGPGDSGNTIYF.

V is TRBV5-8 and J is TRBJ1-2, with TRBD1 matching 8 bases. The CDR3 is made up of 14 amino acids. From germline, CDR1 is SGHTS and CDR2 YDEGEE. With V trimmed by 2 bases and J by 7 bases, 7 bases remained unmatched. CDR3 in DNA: TGTGCCAGCAGCTTAGCAGGACAGGGACGTGGCTACACCTTC. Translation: CASSLAGQGRGYTF.

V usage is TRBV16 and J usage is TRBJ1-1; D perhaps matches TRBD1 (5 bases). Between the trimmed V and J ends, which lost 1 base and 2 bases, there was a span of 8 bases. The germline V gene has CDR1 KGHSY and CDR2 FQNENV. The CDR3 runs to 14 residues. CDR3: CASSQLGENTEAFF. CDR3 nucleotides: TGTGCCAGCAGCCAATTAGGGGAAAACACTGAAGCTTTCTTT.

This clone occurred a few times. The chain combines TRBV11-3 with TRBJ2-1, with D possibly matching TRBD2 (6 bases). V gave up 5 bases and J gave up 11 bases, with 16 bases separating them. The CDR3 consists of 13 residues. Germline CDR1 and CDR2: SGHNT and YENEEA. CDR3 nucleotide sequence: TGTGCCAGCAGCCCCTCCCCCGGAGGGCAGCAGTTCTTC. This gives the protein CASSPSPGGQQFF. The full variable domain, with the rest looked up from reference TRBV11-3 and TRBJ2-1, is EAGVVQSPRYKIIEKKQPVAFWCNPISGHNTLYWYLQNLGQGPELLIRYENEEAVDDSQLPKDRFSAERLKGVDSTLKIQPAELGDSAVYLCASSPSPGGQQFFGPGTRLTVL.

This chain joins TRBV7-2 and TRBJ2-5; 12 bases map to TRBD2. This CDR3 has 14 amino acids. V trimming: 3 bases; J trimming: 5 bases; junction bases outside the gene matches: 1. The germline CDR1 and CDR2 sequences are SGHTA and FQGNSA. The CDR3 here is CASSFTSGGETQYF. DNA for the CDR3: TGTGCCAGCAGCTTTACTAGCGGGGGGGAGACCCAGTACTTC.

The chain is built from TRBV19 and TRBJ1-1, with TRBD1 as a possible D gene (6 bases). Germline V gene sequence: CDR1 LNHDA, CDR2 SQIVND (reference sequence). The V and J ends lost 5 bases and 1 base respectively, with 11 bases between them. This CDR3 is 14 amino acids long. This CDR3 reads CASSPTGTNTEAFF. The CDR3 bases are TGTGCCAGTAGTCCGACAGGAACGAACACTGAAGCTTTCTTT. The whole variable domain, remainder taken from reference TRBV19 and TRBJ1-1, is DGGITQSPKYLFRKEGQNVTLSCEQNLNHDAMYWYRQDPGQGLRLIYYSQIVNDFQKGDIAEGYSVSREKKESFPLTVTSAQKNPTAFYLCASSPTGTNTEAFFGQGTRLTVV.

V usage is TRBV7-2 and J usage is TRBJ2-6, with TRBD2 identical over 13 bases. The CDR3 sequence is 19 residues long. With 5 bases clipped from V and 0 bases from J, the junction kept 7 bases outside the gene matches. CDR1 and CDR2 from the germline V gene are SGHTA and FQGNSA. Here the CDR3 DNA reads TGTGCCAGCAGCCTGGGACTAGCGGGGAGTTACTCTGGGGCCAACGTCCTGACTTTC. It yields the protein CASSLGLAGSYSGANVLTF.

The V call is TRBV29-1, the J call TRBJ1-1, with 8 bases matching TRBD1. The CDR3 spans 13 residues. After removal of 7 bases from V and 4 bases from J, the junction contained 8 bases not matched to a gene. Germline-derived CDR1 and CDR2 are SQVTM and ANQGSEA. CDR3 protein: CSGRTGISTEAFF. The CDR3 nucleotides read TGCAGCGGAAGGACAGGGATAAGCACTGAAGCTTTCTTT.

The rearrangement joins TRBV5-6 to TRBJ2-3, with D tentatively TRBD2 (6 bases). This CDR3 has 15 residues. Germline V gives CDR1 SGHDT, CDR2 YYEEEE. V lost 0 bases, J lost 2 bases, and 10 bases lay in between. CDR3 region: CASSLVGTSTDTQYF. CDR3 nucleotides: TGTGCCAGCAGCTTGGTCGGGACTTCCACAGATACGCAGTATTTT.

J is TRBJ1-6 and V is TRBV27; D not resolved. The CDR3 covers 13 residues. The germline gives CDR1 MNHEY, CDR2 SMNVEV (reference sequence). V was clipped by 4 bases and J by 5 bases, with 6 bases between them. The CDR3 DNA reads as TGTGCCAGCAGTTGGGCCCATAATTCACCCCTCCACTTT. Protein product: CASSWAHNSPLHF.

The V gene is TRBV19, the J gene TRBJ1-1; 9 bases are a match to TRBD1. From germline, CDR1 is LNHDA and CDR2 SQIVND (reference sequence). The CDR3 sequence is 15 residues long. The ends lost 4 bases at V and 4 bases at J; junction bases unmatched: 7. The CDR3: CASSKPGTGSTEAFF. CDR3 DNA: TGTGCCAGTAGTAAACCCGGGACAGGGAGCACTGAAGCTTTCTTT.

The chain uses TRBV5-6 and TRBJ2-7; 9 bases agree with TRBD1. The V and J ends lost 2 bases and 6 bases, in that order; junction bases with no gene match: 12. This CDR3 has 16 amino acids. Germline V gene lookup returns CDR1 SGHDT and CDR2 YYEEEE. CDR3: CASSFGPRTGEGEQYF. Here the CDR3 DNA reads TGTGCCAGCAGCTTCGGCCCCCGGACAGGGGAGGGCGAGCAGTACTTC.

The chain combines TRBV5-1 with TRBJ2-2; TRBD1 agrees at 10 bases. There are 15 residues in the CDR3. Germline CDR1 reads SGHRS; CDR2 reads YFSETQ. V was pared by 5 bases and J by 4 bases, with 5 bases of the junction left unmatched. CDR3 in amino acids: CASSRRQGATGELFF. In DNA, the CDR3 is TGCGCCAGCAGTCGTCGACAGGGGGCCACCGGGGAGCTGTTTTTT. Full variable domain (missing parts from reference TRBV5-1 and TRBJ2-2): KAGVTQTPRYLIKTRGQQVTLSCSPISGHRSVSWYQQTPGQGLQFLFEYFSETQRNKGNFPGRFSGRQFSNSRSEMNVSTLELGDSALYLCASSRRQGATGELFFGEGSRLTVL.

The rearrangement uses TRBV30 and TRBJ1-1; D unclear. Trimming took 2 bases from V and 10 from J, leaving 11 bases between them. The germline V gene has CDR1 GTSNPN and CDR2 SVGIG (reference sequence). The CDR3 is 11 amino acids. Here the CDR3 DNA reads TGTGCCTGGAGTCCCCCTCGGGGAGCTTTCTTT. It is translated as CAWSPPRGAFF.

This CDR3 reads CASSLEGGRGTDTQYF. For the CDR3, the DNA is TGCGCCAGCAGCTTGGAAGGTGGGCGGGGCACAGATACGCAGTATTTT. This chain uses TRBV5-1 with TRBJ2-3, with D maybe TRBD2 (5 bases). The ends were cut back, 0 bases at V and 1 base at J, with 12 bases in the middle. Germline V gene data show CDR1 as SGHRS and CDR2 as YFSETQ. The CDR3 runs to 16 residues.

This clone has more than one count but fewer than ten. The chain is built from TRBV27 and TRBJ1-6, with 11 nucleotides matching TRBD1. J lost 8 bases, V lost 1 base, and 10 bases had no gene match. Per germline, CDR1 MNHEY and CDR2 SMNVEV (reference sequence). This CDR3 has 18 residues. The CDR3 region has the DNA TGTGCCAGCAGTTTATTCTCGGTGGACAGGGGGCGCGATTCACCCCTCCACTTT. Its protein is CASSLFSVDRGRDSPLHF.

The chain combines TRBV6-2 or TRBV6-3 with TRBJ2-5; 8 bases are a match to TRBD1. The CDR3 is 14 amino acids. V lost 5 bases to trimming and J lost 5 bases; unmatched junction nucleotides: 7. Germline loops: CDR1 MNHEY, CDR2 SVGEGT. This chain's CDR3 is CASSNRGARETQYF. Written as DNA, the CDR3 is TGTGCCAGCAGTAACAGGGGGGCCCGGGAGACCCAGTACTTC.